Listed here are 27 T cell receptor beta chains from one sample, sequenced in a study of blood T cell repertoires in COVID-19. Generated by immunoSEQ multiplex PCR, the TCRdb table keeps only in-frame clones and is missing some. The data show 450,000 to 600,000 clones, approximately 90% seen once. Sequenced input: PBMCs or T cells enriched from blood (not recorded which). The receptor source for this set is a woman aged 18-29 years who had recovered from COVID-19.

J is TRBJ1-1 and V is TRBV28; D call uncertain. Germline V gene data show CDR1 as MDHEN and CDR2 as SYDVKM. CDR3 length equals 16 residues. Trimming removed 1 base from V and 4 bases from J, with 16 bases in between. The CDR3 protein is CASSLSGKISFTEAFF. The CDR3 nucleotides read TGTGCCAGCAGTTTATCGGGGAAGATAAGCTTCACTGAAGCTTTCTTT.

This chain joins TRBV6-5 and TRBJ1-1; no reliable D call. V gave up 0 bases and J gave up 2 bases, with 7 bases separating them. Germline CDR1 reads MNHEY; CDR2 reads SVGAGI. CDR3 length: 14 amino acids. The CDR3 sequence: CASSYSSHNTEAFF. In DNA form, the CDR3 reads TGTGCCAGCAGTTACTCGAGCCATAACACTGAAGCTTTCTTT.

CDR3 in amino acids: CASSEALTFNYGYTF. The CDR3 DNA reads TGTGCCAGCAGTGAAGCGCTGACATTTAACTATGGCTACACCTTC. The chain combines TRBV6-1 with TRBJ1-2; D is unclear. V gave up 0 bases and J gave up 1 base, with 9 bases separating them. This CDR3 is built from 15 residues. Germline CDR1 is MNHNS and CDR2 is SASEGT.

CDR3 in DNA: TGTGCCAGCAGTCCCGGGGACTTGAACACTGAAGCTTTCTTT. Its translation: CASSPGDLNTEAFF. This chain connects TRBV27 to TRBJ1-1, with D possibly matching TRBD1 (5 bases). The CDR3 extends over 14 amino acids. Germline CDR1 is MNHEY and CDR2 is SMNVEV (reference sequence). Trimming stripped 5 bases from V and 0 bases from J, with 10 bases between.

This clone was seen only a few times. CDR3 sequence (DNA): TGTGCCAGCACTAGGGAGGGTAGAGCTTTCTTT. It specifies CASTREGRAFF. The chain joins TRBV6-5 to TRBJ1-1; D is unclear. This CDR3 has 11 residues. Per germline, CDR1 MNHEY and CDR2 SVGAGI. V was cut by 7 bases and J by 10 bases, with 13 bases left in between.

The chain joins TRBV5-1 to TRBJ1-1, with 8 bases lining up with TRBD1. Trimming at V came to 4 bases and at J to 3 bases, leaving 14 bases not matched to a gene. CDR3 length: 17 amino acids. Germline loops: CDR1 SGHRS, CDR2 YFSETQ. CDR3 sequence reads: CASSLGENRGKDTEAFF. The CDR3 DNA is TGCGCCAGCAGCCTGGGAGAAAACAGGGGGAAGGACACTGAAGCTTTCTTT.

A single count supports this clone. CDR3 residues: CASSSPSLGKRETQYF. CDR3 sequence (DNA): TGCGCCAGCAGCTCCCCCTCTTTGGGCAAACGGGAGACCCAGTACTTC. J is TRBJ2-5 and V is TRBV5-1, with D uncertain. The CDR3 runs 16 residues. With 3 bases removed from V and 5 bases from J, the gap between germline ends came to 20 bases. The germline gives CDR1 SGHRS, CDR2 YFSETQ. Together with reference TRBV5-1 and TRBJ2-5, the CDR3 gives the full variable domain: KAGVTQTPRYLIKTRGQQVTLSCSPISGHRSVSWYQQTPGQGLQFLFEYFSETQRNKGNFPGRFSGRQFSNSRSEMNVSTLELGDSALYLCASSSPSLGKRETQYFGPGTRLLVL.

Notes on this clone: In the same sample, other DNA sequences code for this CDR3. The rearrangement uses TRBV9 and TRBJ1-4; a possible D gene is TRBD1 (5 bases). The CDR3 length is 14 residues. Looked up from germline, CDR1 is SGDLS and CDR2 is YYNGEE. Trimming cost V 0 bases and J 4 bases, with 7 bases left between them. The CDR3 bases are TGTGCCAGCAGCGTAGGCACAGGTAATGAAAAACTGTTTTTT. Translation gives CASSVGTGNEKLFF.

The table lists this clone with a few counts. The gene calls are TRBV28 and TRBJ1-1; no clear D gene. The CDR3 has 15 amino acids. Germline CDR1 and CDR2: MDHEN and SYDVKM. V shed 3 bases and J shed 4 bases, with 15 bases lying between them. The CDR3: CASSLNDMEGTEAFF. The CDR3 DNA reads TGTGCCAGCAGTTTGAATGACATGGAGGGCACTGAAGCTTTCTTT.

V usage is TRBV5-1 and J usage is TRBJ2-3; weak D call: TRBD2 (6 bases). The CDR3 is 16 residues long. Per germline, CDR1 SGHRS and CDR2 YFSETQ. Trimming left V 7 bases short and J 2 bases short, with 20 bases between. The CDR3 DNA follows: TGCGCCAGCTCCTCCATACCCGGGGGATCCACAGATACGCAGTATTTT. Protein: CASSSIPGGSTDTQYF. The whole variable domain, filled in from reference TRBV5-1 and TRBJ2-3, reads KAGVTQTPRYLIKTRGQQVTLSCSPISGHRSVSWYQQTPGQGLQFLFEYFSETQRNKGNFPGRFSGRQFSNSRSEMNVSTLELGDSALYLCASSSIPGGSTDTQYFGPGTRLTVL.

This rearrangement joins TRBV3-1 (or the pseudogene TRBV3-2) to TRBJ2-5, with D possibly being TRBD2 (6 bases). The germline V gene encodes CDR1 LGHDT and CDR2 YNNKEL (reference sequence). This CDR3 is 14 amino acids long. Trimming pared 4 bases from V and 2 bases from J, leaving 11 bases between. The CDR3 bases are TGTGCCAGCAGCCGGAGACTAGTGCAAGAGACCCAGTACTTC. It encodes CASSRRLVQETQYF.

The CDR3 region is CASSPNNAYEQYF. CDR3 nucleotides: TGTGCCAGCTCACCAAACAATGCCTACGAGCAGTACTTC. The chain joins TRBV18 to TRBJ2-7, with D unresolved. V lost 2 bases to trimming and J lost 2 bases, with 7 bases between them. Germline V gene lookup returns CDR1 KGHSH and CDR2 LQKENI. The CDR3 runs to 13 residues.

DNA of the CDR3: TGTGCCAGCAGCTTGGCCCTAGCGGGGGCCCACAATGAGCAGTTCTTC. This encodes CASSLALAGAHNEQFF. The chain employs TRBV5-6 and TRBJ2-1; 10 bases are shared with TRBD2. This CDR3 is 16 amino acids long. The ends lost 0 bases at V and 5 bases at J; junction bases unmatched: 5. The V gene's germline CDR1 is SGHDT and CDR2 YYEEEE.

This clone occurred once. The DNA for the CDR3 is TGTGCCAGCAGCCTCCCGGGGGGCCATAGACCGCATGAAGCTTTCTTT. This encodes CASSLPGGHRPHEAFF. V is TRBV7-9 and J is TRBJ1-1; maybe TRBD1 (6 bases). The ends were cut back, 5 bases at V and 7 bases at J, with 23 bases in the middle. The CDR3 is 16 residues long. Germline CDR1 reads SEHNR; CDR2 reads FQNEAQ (reference sequence).

This sequence joins TRBV5-1 and TRBJ2-1; 8 bases line up with TRBD1. J was trimmed by 10 bases and V by 3 bases; bases with no gene match: 9. The CDR3 consists of 14 residues. Germline lookup yields CDR1 SGHRS and CDR2 YFSETQ. As DNA, the CDR3 is TGCGCCAGCAGCTCTACAGGGGGGTTAAGCGAGCAGTTCTTC. It translates to CASSSTGGLSEQFF. Full variable domain (outside the CDR3, taken from reference TRBV5-1 and TRBJ2-1): KAGVTQTPRYLIKTRGQQVTLSCSPISGHRSVSWYQQTPGQGLQFLFEYFSETQRNKGNFPGRFSGRQFSNSRSEMNVSTLELGDSALYLCASSSTGGLSEQFFGPGTRLTVL.

The chain joins TRBV7-6 to TRBJ1-3; D perhaps matches TRBD1 (5 bases). The CDR3 covers 15 residues. Germline-derived CDR1 and CDR2 are SGHVS and FNYEAQ. The germline V and J ends were trimmed by 2 bases and 0 bases, with 8 bases remaining between them. The CDR3 sequence: CASSLTGDSGNTIYF. As DNA, the CDR3 is TGTGCCAGCAGCTTAACAGGTGACTCTGGAAACACCATATATTTT.

The chain employs TRBV19 and TRBJ1-5; 7 nucleotides align to TRBD1. CDR1 and CDR2 (germline): LNHDA, SQIVND (reference sequence). The V gene end was trimmed by 2 bases and the J gene end by 6 bases; junction bases not matched to a gene: 4. There are 14 residues in the CDR3. The CDR3 DNA sequence: TGTGCCAGTAGTATATTACAGGGGCGTCAGCCCCAGCATTTT. Its translation is CASSILQGRQPQHF. Drawing the rest from reference TRBV19 and TRBJ1-5, the complete variable domain is DGGITQSPKYLFRKEGQNVTLSCEQNLNHDAMYWYRQDPGQGLRLIYYSQIVNDFQKGDIAEGYSVSREKKESFPLTVTSAQKNPTAFYLCASSILQGRQPQHFGDGTRLSIL.

The chain joins TRBV19 to TRBJ2-7; 8 nucleotides line up with TRBD2. Germline trimming cut 5 bases from V and 7 bases from J; bases unmatched to any gene: 10. This CDR3 contains 14 residues. Germline CDR1 is LNHDA and CDR2 is SQIVND (reference sequence). The CDR3 DNA is TGTGCCAGTAGTGTACCGGGAGGGCTAAAAGAGCAGTACTTC. This sequence encodes CASSVPGGLKEQYF.

The rearrangement uses TRBV4-2 and TRBJ1-6; TRBD1 aligns across 7 bases. Trimming cost V 4 bases and J 7 bases; bases outside gene matches: 4. Germline V gene sequence: CDR1 LGHNA, CDR2 YNFKEQ. The CDR3 loop spans 14 amino acids. The CDR3 DNA is TGTGCCAGCAGCCTCGGGACAGCGAATTCACCCCTCCACTTT. Translating gives CASSLGTANSPLHF.

The chain employs TRBV2 and TRBJ2-5, with D uncertain. The CDR3 extends over 13 amino acids. Trimming left V 7 bases short and J 1 base short, with 10 bases between. Germline V gene data show CDR1 as SNHLY and CDR2 as FYNNEI. The CDR3 nucleotides are TGTGCCAGCATCCCACAGCCCCAAGAGACCCAGTACTTC. Encoded protein: CASIPQPQETQYF.

The chain combines TRBV4-1 with TRBJ2-5, with a weak D call TRBD2 (7 bases). This CDR3 has 13 residues. The V end was cut by 2 bases, the J end by 9 bases, with 13 bases between. From germline, CDR1 is MGHRA and CDR2 YSYEKL. The CDR3 is CASSQYSGGAQYF. The CDR3 DNA follows: TGCGCCAGCAGCCAATACTCGGGGGGCGCCCAGTACTTC.

The chain has TRBV19 and TRBJ1-2; D gene uncertain. V gave up 6 bases and J gave up 4 bases, with 12 bases separating them. CDR1 and CDR2 (germline): LNHDA, SQIVND (reference sequence). The CDR3 extends over 13 amino acids. Written as DNA, the CDR3 is TGTGCCAGTAGAGAAATGGCAGGCTATGGCTACACCTTC. Translating it yields CASREMAGYGYTF. Drawing the rest from reference TRBV19 and TRBJ1-2, the complete variable domain is DGGITQSPKYLFRKEGQNVTLSCEQNLNHDAMYWYRQDPGQGLRLIYYSQIVNDFQKGDIAEGYSVSREKKESFPLTVTSAQKNPTAFYLCASREMAGYGYTFGSGTRLTVV.

The rearrangement joins TRBV4-1 to TRBJ2-7; D possibly corresponds to TRBD1 (6 bases). The CDR3 is 16 amino acids. Between the trimmed V and J ends, which lost 2 bases and 2 bases, there was a span of 16 bases. Per the germline V gene, CDR1 is MGHRA and CDR2 is YSYEKL. As DNA, the CDR3 is TGCGCCAGCAGCCAACGGGACACGGCAGAGACCTACGAGCAGTACTTC. Encoded protein: CASSQRDTAETYEQYF.

In this sample, this clone turned up once. This chain joins TRBV20-1 and TRBJ1-4; D unresolved. Germline CDR1 and CDR2: DFQATT and SNEGSKA (reference sequence). V was shortened by 3 bases and J by 10 bases, with 15 bases between the two germline ends. CDR3 length: 13 residues. In nucleotides, the CDR3 is TGCAGTGCTAGTCTGGGGAACGAGGGAAAACTGTTTTTT. This sequence encodes CSASLGNEGKLFF.

The chain couples TRBV7-9 to TRBJ1-1; D is ambiguous. CDR1 is SEHNR, CDR2 FQNEAQ, per germline (reference sequence). Trimming removed 4 bases from V and 2 bases from J, with 17 bases in between. The CDR3 spans 16 residues. The CDR3 loop reads CASSSPRGKGNTEAFF. The CDR3 nucleotides read TGTGCCAGCAGCTCCCCGCGGGGAAAGGGAAACACTGAAGCTTTCTTT.

The chain joins TRBV4-1 to TRBJ2-7; 9 nucleotides agree with TRBD1. Losses at the gene ends were 4 bases for V and 4 bases for J; bases not matched to a gene: 5. The CDR3 has 14 residues. CDR1 is MGHRA and CDR2 is YSYEKL in the germline V gene. The CDR3 DNA sequence: TGCGCCAGCAGCCCTTCCGGGACAGGGTACGAGCAGTACTTC. This gives the protein CASSPSGTGYEQYF.

J is TRBJ1-1 and V is TRBV7-9; D perhaps matches TRBD1 (5 bases). The CDR3 spans 14 residues. In germline, CDR1 is SEHNR, CDR2 FQNEAQ (reference sequence). The V and J ends lost 3 bases and 6 bases respectively, with 14 bases between them. CDR3 sequence (DNA): TGTGCCAGCAGCTTGACGGGGGGTAGCGCTGAAGCTTTCTTT. Amino acid sequence: CASSLTGGSAEAFF.